This note documents a single TCR beta chain sequence. Its matching antigen is unknown. This record comes from a study of identical twins. General study results and limits: Out-of-frame beta chain sequences displayed weaker excess sharing between twins.

TCRdb fed the 5' RACE reads into MiXCR, producing one record per CDR3 protein. Of about 490,000 distinct CDR3 sequences in the sample, 15% were seen once. The same data also contributed to another study, on yellow fever vaccine responses in identical twins.

This TCR was recovered from a woman between 18 and 29 years old in good health. The sample consisted of CD4+ T cells sorted from blood.

The CDR3 loop is CASSLLDRARTNTGELFF. The CDR3 DNA is TGTGCCAGCTCACTACTCGACAGGGCCCGAACGAACACCGGGGAGCTGTTTTTT. The chain carries TRBV18 and TRBJ2-2; 7 nucleotides line up with TRBD1. CDR3 size: 18 residues. J was trimmed by 0 bases and V by 4 bases; bases with no gene match: 11. From germline, CDR1 is KGHSH and CDR2 LQKENI.